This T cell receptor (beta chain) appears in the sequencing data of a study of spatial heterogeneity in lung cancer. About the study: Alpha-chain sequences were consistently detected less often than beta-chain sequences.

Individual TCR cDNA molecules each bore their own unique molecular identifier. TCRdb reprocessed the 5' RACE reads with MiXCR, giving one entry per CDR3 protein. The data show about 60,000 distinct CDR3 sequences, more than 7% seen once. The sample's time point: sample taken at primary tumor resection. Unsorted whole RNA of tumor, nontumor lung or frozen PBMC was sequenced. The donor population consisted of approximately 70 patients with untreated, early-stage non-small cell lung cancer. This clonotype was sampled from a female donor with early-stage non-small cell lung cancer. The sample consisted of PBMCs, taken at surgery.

The CDR3 loop reads CASSHNRVSDSPLHF. The CDR3 DNA follows: TGCGCCAGCAGCCACAACAGGGTATCGGATTCACCCCTCCACTTT. The chain joins TRBV4-1 to TRBJ1-6; possibly TRBD1 for D (6 bases). Trimming removed 3 bases at V and 8 bases at J, with 14 bases between. Germline lookup yields CDR1 MGHRA and CDR2 YSYEKL. This CDR3 has 15 residues.